These 19 T cell receptor beta chains were all obtained from the same sample, sequenced in a study of radiotherapy plus CTLA-4 blockade in lung cancer. Sequencing used immunoSEQ multiplex PCR; TCRdb keeps in-frame clones, though not all of them. The repertoire has around 45,000 clones, 60% to 80% of them found once; the top ten carry around 8%. The sequencing here drew on peripheral blood, taken from a patient treated with radiotherapy plus ipilimumab. The receptors derive from a human donor with non-small cell lung cancer who had stable disease on radiotherapy plus ipilimumab.

The chain has TRBV19 and TRBJ1-4, with D tentatively TRBD1 (5 bases). Trimming took 4 bases from V and 3 from J, leaving 12 bases between them. The CDR3 contains 15 residues. Germline-derived CDR1 and CDR2 are LNHDA and SQIVND (reference sequence). The CDR3 loop is CASSSRTGPNEKLFF. The CDR3 DNA follows: TGTGCCAGTAGTAGCCGGACGGGGCCTAATGAAAAACTGTTTTTT.

The V gene is TRBV6-1, the J gene TRBJ1-1, with unresolved D. The germline V gene encodes CDR1 MNHNS and CDR2 SASEGT. V lost 2 bases, J lost 3 bases, and 7 bases lay in between. CDR3 size: 13 residues. The CDR3 coding sequence is TGTGCCAGCAGTGAAATACCTGACACTGAAGCTTTCTTT. Its translation is CASSEIPDTEAFF.

The rearrangement joins TRBV27 to TRBJ1-2; D is unclear. CDR1 is MNHEY, CDR2 SMNVEV, per germline (reference sequence). V was trimmed by 6 bases and J by 1 base, leaving 9 bases between them. The CDR3 length is 13 residues. The CDR3 loop is CASRVASNYGYTF. The DNA of the CDR3 is TGTGCCAGCAGGGTCGCCAGTAACTATGGCTACACCTTC.

The chain links TRBV7-9 to TRBJ2-2, with 12 bases aligning to TRBD1. This CDR3 comprises 14 residues. Germline CDR1 reads SEHNR; CDR2 reads FQNEAQ (reference sequence). V gave up 10 bases and J gave up 4 bases; unmatched junction bases: 4. CDR3 DNA: TGTGCCACCCAGGGACAGGGGGCCACCGGGGAGCTGTTTTTT. Its protein product is CATQGQGATGELFF. Together with reference TRBV7-9 and TRBJ2-2, the CDR3 gives the full variable domain: DTGVSQNPRHKITKRGQNVTFRCDPISEHNRLYWYRQTLGQGPEFLTYFQNEAQLEKSRLLSDRFSAERPKGSFSTLEIQRTEQGDSAMYLCATQGQGATGELFFGEGSRLTVL.

This chain joins TRBV7-2 and TRBJ2-5, with D possibly matching TRBD2 (6 bases). The CDR3 is 14 amino acids. V dropped 0 bases and J dropped 5 bases, with 10 bases sitting between them. Germline V gene lookup returns CDR1 SGHTA and CDR2 FQGNSA. CDR3 protein: CASSLAEGAETQYF. Written as DNA, the CDR3 is TGTGCCAGCAGCTTAGCGGAGGGAGCGGAGACCCAGTACTTC.

This clone was counted only a few times. The chain combines TRBV18 with TRBJ1-5, with D possibly being TRBD1 (5 bases). Trimming left V 3 bases short and J 2 bases short, with 11 bases between. CDR1 KGHSH and CDR2 LQKENI come from the germline V gene. The CDR3 is 15 amino acids. The CDR3 coding sequence is TGTGCCAGCTCACCCCGGGGGGATGGCAATCAGCCCCAGCATTTT. It translates to CASSPRGDGNQPQHF.

The CDR3 DNA reads as TGTGCCAGCGGGGTGGGGGGTGGTAATTCACCCCTCCACTTT. Its translation: CASGVGGGNSPLHF. The chain carries TRBV6-1 and TRBJ1-6, with D perhaps TRBD1 (5 bases). V was shortened by 8 bases and J by 6 bases, with 14 bases between the two germline ends. The CDR3 sequence is 14 residues long. Germline V CDR1 and CDR2: MNHNS, SASEGT.

This clone was seen more than once but under ten times. The chain is built from TRBV5-4 and TRBJ1-3, with D maybe TRBD1 (6 bases). This CDR3 has 14 residues. CDR1 is SGHNT and CDR2 is YYREEE in the germline V gene (reference sequence). Trimming left V 3 bases short and J 7 bases short, with 14 bases between. CDR3 sequence: CASSSRGQSNTIYF. Here the CDR3 DNA reads TGTGCCAGCAGCTCCCGGGGGCAAAGCAACACCATATATTTT.

This clone has only one observation. This chain joins TRBV28 and TRBJ2-1, with D perhaps TRBD2 (6 bases). CDR1 and CDR2 (germline): MDHEN, SYDVKM. Trimming left V 5 bases short and J 7 bases short, with 15 bases between. The CDR3 loop spans 14 amino acids. CDR3 in amino acids: CASSPGLPGNEQFF. The DNA of the CDR3 is TGTGCCAGCAGTCCGGGACTCCCGGGGAATGAGCAGTTCTTC.

The CDR3 nucleotides read TGTGCCAGCAGCGCCGGGCAGGGGACCTATGGCTACACCTTC. Protein: CASSAGQGTYGYTF. The chain uses TRBV7-9 and TRBJ1-2; perhaps TRBD1 as D (6 bases). V lost 5 bases and J 4 bases, leaving 14 bases between the germline ends. The CDR3 totals 14 residues. Germline V gene lookup returns CDR1 SEHNR and CDR2 FQNEAQ (reference sequence).

The rearrangement links TRBV19 to TRBJ1-6; D unresolved. V was trimmed by 4 bases and J by 9 bases, leaving 16 bases between them. CDR1 and CDR2 (germline): LNHDA, SQIVND (reference sequence). CDR3 size: 15 residues. The CDR3 DNA reads as TGTGCCAGTAGTACCGGACCCGGGGTTACTTCACCCCTCCACTTT. Amino acids: CASSTGPGVTSPLHF.

The chain has TRBV2 and TRBJ1-4; 10 bases are a match to TRBD1. With V trimmed by 6 bases and J by 2 bases, 6 bases remained unmatched. Germline V gene sequence: CDR1 SNHLY, CDR2 FYNNEI. The CDR3 sequence is 16 residues long. In nucleotides, the CDR3 is TGTGCCAGCAGAGGGGACAGGGGTGTGACTAATGAAAAACTGTTTTTT. Translated, it gives CASRGDRGVTNEKLFF.

This clone was counted only a few times. The V and J genes are TRBV19 and TRBJ1-6; unclear D gene. The germline V gene has CDR1 LNHDA and CDR2 SQIVND (reference sequence). The CDR3 has 16 amino acids. The CDR3 reads CAIGDGDSSYNSPLHF. The CDR3 bases are TGTGCGATAGGAGACGGTGATAGCTCCTATAATTCACCCCTCCACTTT.

The J gene is TRBJ2-5, the V gene TRBV29-1; D is unresolved. The CDR3 loop spans 12 amino acids. V lost 0 bases to trimming and J lost 1 base, with 3 bases between them. Germline V gives CDR1 SQVTM, CDR2 ANQGSEA. CDR3 in amino acids: CSVEESQETQYF. Written as DNA, the CDR3 is TGCAGCGTTGAAGAGTCCCAAGAGACCCAGTACTTC.

This clone was observed a handful of times. The genes are TRBV4-1 and TRBJ1-3; D ambiguous. The V and J ends lost 0 bases and 5 bases respectively, with 17 bases between them. Germline CDR1 reads MGHRA; CDR2 reads YSYEKL. CDR3 size: 17 residues. CDR3 DNA: TGCGCCAGCAGCCAAGATTTCGCCGGCGGCCGCCGAAACACCATATATTTT. Translation gives CASSQDFAGGRRNTIYF.

The rearrangement links TRBV4-3 to TRBJ1-1; D possibly corresponds to TRBD1 (6 bases). With 1 base removed from V and 6 bases from J, the gap between germline ends came to 15 bases. Germline V gene lookup returns CDR1 LGHNA and CDR2 YSLEER. The CDR3 sequence is 15 residues long. Here the CDR3 reads CASSQGTVDIAEAFF. Written as DNA, the CDR3 is TGCGCCAGCAGCCAAGGGACAGTTGATATTGCTGAAGCTTTCTTT.

V is TRBV6-5 and J is TRBJ1-2, with 8 bases identical to TRBD1. Germline values: CDR1 MNHEY, CDR2 SVGAGI. This CDR3 has 14 amino acids. V lost 5 bases and J lost 4; bases outside the gene matches: 6. The CDR3 loop reads CASSIDRGSYGYTF. The CDR3 nucleotides read TGTGCCAGCAGTATTGACAGGGGCAGCTATGGCTACACCTTC.

This clone was counted a few times. CDR3: CASRRDRAPDTQYF. The CDR3 DNA sequence: TGTGCCAGCAGGCGGGACAGGGCCCCAGATACGCAGTATTTT. V gene TRBV6-5 combines with J gene TRBJ2-3, with 9 bases aligning to TRBD1. CDR3 size: 14 residues. CDR1 and CDR2 from the germline V gene are MNHEY and SVGAGI. V was pared by 6 bases and J by 4 bases, with 5 bases of the junction left unmatched.

The CDR3 region has the DNA TGCGCCAGCAGCCAGATCCAACCCCGGGGTCCGGGGGTGGTGCAAGCTTTCTTT. Protein sequence: CASSQIQPRGPGVVQAFF. The V gene is TRBV4-1, the J gene TRBJ1-1; D might be TRBD1 (5 bases). Trimming shortened V by 3 bases and J by 9 bases, and 29 bases separated the two germline ends. The germline V gene encodes CDR1 MGHRA and CDR2 YSYEKL. The CDR3 is 18 amino acids.